The source of this TCR beta chain is a study of blood T cell repertoires in COVID-19. Participant ages covered about 18 to 89 years across 20 to 30 US areas. Germline values: CDR1 MDHEN, CDR2 SYDVKM. This CDR3 spans 15 amino acids. V was pared by 5 bases and J by 6 bases, with 3 bases of the junction left unmatched. Data came from immunoSEQ multiplex PCR; TCRdb stores just in-frame clones and leaves some out. This table has 200,000 to 250,000 clones, 88% appearing once. Specimen: PBMCs or T cells enriched from blood (not recorded which). This chain connects TRBV28 to TRBJ2-1; TRBD2 agrees at 14 bases. The origin of this receptor is a woman aged 25 to 45 who had been exposed to COVID-19. The DNA of the CDR3 is TGTGCCAGCAGTCGGACTAGCGGGAGGTTCAATGAGCAGTTCTTC. Its protein is CASSRTSGRFNEQFF.